Sequencing of this TCR beta chain was carried out in a study of Ad26.COV2.S vaccination and SARS-CoV-2 variants listed by TCRdb under 2021. A note on the overall study: Vaccine-arm donors came from COV1001, a multicentre, randomized, double-blind, placebo-controlled phase I-IIa trial of Ad26.COV2.S in healthy adults. Trial participants were randomized into five groups of five, in which low-dose or high-dose Ad26.COV2.S was given once or twice, or placebo was given on both occasions. Investigators did not know the trial group allocation while performing experiments and assessing outcomes. Ad26.COV2.S was administered intramuscularly at 5 x 10^10 or 1 x 10^11 viral particles, either as a single shot or as two shots given 56 days apart. TCRbeta repertoire sequencing served as the tool for gauging how specific and how broad the SARS-CoV-2-reactive T cell receptors were following Ad26.COV2.S vaccination. The TCR-sequenced set comprised approximately 32 samples: some 19 Ad26.COV2.S vaccine recipients, 5 placebo recipients and 8 SARS-CoV-2 convalescent individuals. Points the paper makes about the study in general: The study was not powered for comparison of responses between vaccine doses or regimens. After vaccination, spike-specific CD8+ and CD4+ T cell responses were reported to show substantial breadth. According to the authors, total T cell responses may have been underestimated by the TCR breadth and depth analyses. Vaccine and placebo recipients had similar non-spike TCR breadth, a finding consistent with the vaccine containing only spike. Compared with placebo recipients, Ad26.COV2.S recipients showed higher spike-specific TCR breadth (P = 0.0014).

The treatment or condition label corresponds to: over 15 received Ad26.COV2.S at low or high dose, single or two shots; a few received placebo; per-sample allocation not given. Repertoires of vaccine and placebo recipients were sequenced from samples taken on day 63 after the first injection. In Cohort 1b, fewer than 30 adults aged 18-55 years were enrolled at a single site in Boston, USA, between 29 July and 7 August 2020. Ad26.COV2.S was a replication-incompetent adenovirus type 26 vector expressing a prefusion-stabilized SARS-CoV-2 spike protein from the original Wuhan strain. Remarks on this clone: Its antigen target is currently unknown. One base away there is no much larger clone; base qualities are not given.

The CDR3 starts with the cysteine, ends with the phenylalanine, and has 15 residues. The sequence is cut down to CDR3 DNA, 45 bases in frame from base 1. The germline V gene encodes CDR1 LGHDT and CDR2 YNNKEL (reference sequence). Here V drops 3 bases and J drops 1 base, and the junction holds 4 bases not matched to any gene. The immunoSEQ Assay was used to sequence TCRbeta CDR3 regions. After extraction, genomic DNA underwent amplification by bias-controlled multiplex PCR, followed by high-throughput sequencing. The authors' analysis ran thus. Collapsing and filtering of sequences were performed to quantify the absolute abundance of each unique TCRbeta CDR3 region. Usable DNA was measured by amplifying reference genes present in all nucleated cells, and TCRbeta template counts were normalized to that usable DNA to estimate T cell fraction. Repertoire TCRs were annotated as SARS-CoV-2-specific by exact matching of V gene, CDR3 amino acid sequence and J gene to a known reactive TCR set. The reference SARS-CoV-2 TCR set was obtained from MIRA and was filtered for enrichment in COVID-19-positive ImmuneCODE repertoires, whereby public or cross-reactive TCRs were removed. Using the MIRA antigens, annotated TCRs were further analysed by specific ORF or by position within an ORF. Depth was the summed frequency of annotated unique rearrangements, while breadth was defined as annotated unique rearrangements over total unique productive rearrangements. Two-sided Wilcoxon rank-sum tests were applied when comparing TCR breadth between groups. Held by TCRdb, this immuneACCESS table contains in-frame sequences only and omits some clones. Under half of the omission traces to an unresolved V gene where checked; the cause of the rest is unknown. V and J calls and clone size come straight from that table; D and trimming were deduced from the DNA. The sample includes hundreds of thousands of clones, with 65% to 90% observed a single time. Roughly 10% of the sample is held by the ten biggest clonotypes.

Recombination linked TRBV3-1 (or the pseudogene TRBV3-2) to TRBJ1-1; 8 central bases correspond to TRBD1. The sample consisted of peripheral blood, taken in a trial of Ad26.COV2.S vaccine versus placebo. This clonotype originated in a person aged 18-60 years who received the Ad26.COV2.S COVID-19 vaccine or a placebo. The DNA sequence follows: TGTGCCAGCAGCCAGGAGGACAGGGCGAACACTGAAGCTTTCTTT. The translation is CASSQEDRANTEAFF.